The 20 T cell receptor beta chains below all came from one sample that was sequenced in a study of blood T cell repertoires in COVID-19. The protocol was immunoSEQ multiplex PCR, while the TCRdb copy is restricted to in-frame clones and leaves out a portion. The profile shows 130,000 or so clones, 80% to 90% of them singletons. Sequencing used peripheral blood. The receptors here all came from a man aged 45 to 65 with active COVID-19.

The chain joins TRBV3-1 (or the pseudogene TRBV3-2) to TRBJ2-5; 11 bases are shared with TRBD2. This CDR3 region has 18 residues. J lost 7 bases, V lost 4 bases, and 17 bases had no gene match. Germline loops: CDR1 LGHDT, CDR2 YNNKEL (reference sequence). CDR3 bases: TGTGCCAGCAGCCTCAGCTCGACTAGCGGGGTCAACCAAAGGACCCAGTACTTC. Translating gives CASSLSSTSGVNQRTQYF.

The J gene is TRBJ1-6, the V gene TRBV7-9, with D unclear. CDR3 length: 15 residues. V dropped 0 bases and J dropped 6 bases, with 9 bases sitting between them. CDR1 and CDR2 from the germline V gene are SEHNR and FQNEAQ (reference sequence). The CDR3 DNA sequence: TGTGCCAGCAGCTTAGCGCCAGGTAGTAATTCACCCCTCCACTTT. Residues: CASSLAPGSNSPLHF.

The V gene is TRBV7-9, the J gene TRBJ2-1; D gene unclear. V lost 0 bases to trimming and J lost 15 bases, with 18 bases between them. Germline CDR1 and CDR2: SEHNR and FQNEAQ (reference sequence). The CDR3 sequence is 14 residues long. CDR3 region: CASSLAQAAPQPFF. The CDR3 nucleotides are TGTGCCAGCAGCTTAGCGCAGGCAGCCCCCCAGCCGTTCTTC.

This chain connects TRBV10-3 to TRBJ2-2; 8 bases are shared with TRBD2. The CDR3 is made up of 15 amino acids. Germline-derived CDR1 and CDR2 are ENHRY and SYGVKD. Trimming cost V 11 bases and J 4 bases; bases outside gene matches: 12. The CDR3 DNA reads TGTGCCTCCGGAGGGGCTAGCGGGTTCACCGGGGAGCTGTTTTTT. This codes for CASGGASGFTGELFF.

V gene TRBV2 combines with J gene TRBJ1-5; 9 bases line up with TRBD1. The CDR3 runs 14 residues. CDR1 is SNHLY, CDR2 FYNNEI, per germline. V dropped 6 bases and J dropped 4; count of bases not matched to a gene: 4. The CDR3 bases are TGTGCCAGCAGAAACAGGGGGCAGAATCAGCCCCAGCATTTT. Translating it yields CASRNRGQNQPQHF.

V is TRBV2 and J is TRBJ2-7; 8 positions match TRBD2. The V and J ends lost 2 bases and 9 bases, in that order; junction bases with no gene match: 9. The CDR3 contains 14 residues. Germline V gene data show CDR1 as SNHLY and CDR2 as FYNNEI. CDR3 in amino acids: CASSETRTSLRQYF. As DNA, the CDR3 is TGTGCCAGCAGTGAAACCCGGACTAGCTTGAGGCAGTACTTC.

The chain couples TRBV7-9 to TRBJ1-1; D uncertain. CDR3 size: 14 residues. Looked up from germline, CDR1 is SEHNR and CDR2 is FQNEAQ (reference sequence). Trimming took 1 base from V and 1 from J, leaving 7 bases between them. In DNA, the CDR3 is TGTGCCAGCAGCTTAGACGGAGGGAACACTGAAGCTTTCTTT. As protein: CASSLDGGNTEAFF.

This rearrangement joins TRBV7-2 to TRBJ2-3, with 8 bases aligning to TRBD1. The length of the CDR3 is 14 residues. Per the germline V gene, CDR1 is SGHTA and CDR2 is FQGNSA. Losses at the gene ends were 5 bases for V and 4 bases for J; bases not matched to a gene: 5. The CDR3 region is CASSIGTGPDTQYF. The CDR3 DNA is TGTGCCAGCAGCATCGGGACAGGTCCAGATACGCAGTATTTT.

This sequence joins TRBV6-5 and TRBJ1-1; no reliable D call. The CDR3 is 15 amino acids. Germline assignment: CDR1 MNHEY and CDR2 SVGAGI. V lost 7 bases, J lost 0 bases, and 15 bases lay in between. CDR3 sequence reads: CASTGGDYMNTEAFF. The CDR3 region has the DNA TGTGCCAGCACCGGAGGCGACTATATGAACACTGAAGCTTTCTTT.

This clone was seen a handful of times. This chain uses TRBV7-2 with TRBJ2-7, with a tentative D call TRBD1 (5 bases). Germline lookup yields CDR1 SGHTA and CDR2 FQGNSA. This CDR3 is built from 17 residues. V was pared by 2 bases and J by 4 bases, with 21 bases between. CDR3 sequence reads: CASSLISGQTTTYEQYF. The CDR3 DNA follows: TGTGCCAGCAGCTTAATCTCCGGACAAACAACCACGTACGAGCAGTACTTC.

The V call is TRBV7-9, the J call TRBJ1-5; the D is unclear. The CDR3 length is 12 residues. V lost 3 bases and J lost 5, with 5 bases in between. Germline values: CDR1 SEHNR, CDR2 FQNEAQ (reference sequence). CDR3 DNA: TGTGCCAGCAGCTTCGGAGATCAGCCCCAGCATTTT. Translating it yields CASSFGDQPQHF.

J is TRBJ2-5 and V is TRBV18; 12 bases align to TRBD2. The CDR3 contains 15 residues. The V segment lost 8 bases and the J segment 0 bases; nucleotides outside the gene matches: 4. Germline loops: CDR1 KGHSH, CDR2 LQKENI. The CDR3 nucleotides read TGTGCCAGCCGTACTAGCGGGGGGAACCAAGAGACCCAGTACTTC. Protein: CASRTSGGNQETQYF.

J is TRBJ2-7 and V is TRBV5-1, with D possibly TRBD2 on 6 matching bases. Germline V gene sequence: CDR1 SGHRS, CDR2 YFSETQ. V was pared by 3 bases and J by 4 bases, with 26 bases between. The CDR3 is 18 amino acids. The CDR3 sequence: CASSSVPFGGLTGYEQYF. The CDR3 nucleotides read TGCGCCAGCAGCTCTGTTCCCTTTGGGGGACTCACTGGGTACGAGCAGTACTTC.

V usage is TRBV4-3 and J usage is TRBJ1-2, with 7 bases matching TRBD1. The CDR3 spans 15 residues. V lost 1 base, J lost 6 bases, and 8 bases stayed unmatched. CDR1 and CDR2 from the germline V gene are LGHNA and YSLEER. CDR3 loop: CASSQGVGGGDGYTF. The CDR3 DNA is TGCGCCAGCAGCCAAGGGGTTGGAGGGGGCGATGGCTACACCTTC.

The chain combines TRBV7-2 with TRBJ1-4; TRBD1 might be the D (6 bases). Germline V gene lookup returns CDR1 SGHTA and CDR2 FQGNSA. The CDR3 covers 15 residues. The V end lost 0 bases, the J end lost 8 bases, and 13 bases lay between the germline ends. CDR3 nucleotide sequence: TGTGCCAGCAGCTTAGCATCAGGGGCGCAGGAAAAACTGTTTTTT. It specifies CASSLASGAQEKLFF.

The chain links TRBV7-2 to TRBJ2-1; 12 bases match TRBD2. The CDR3 has 15 amino acids. The J segment lost 3 bases and the V segment lost 3 bases, leaving 0 bases of the junction unmatched. Germline V gene sequence: CDR1 SGHTA, CDR2 FQGNSA. The CDR3 here is CASSLTSGGYNEQFF. CDR3 sequence (DNA): TGTGCCAGCAGCTTGACTAGCGGGGGCTACAATGAGCAGTTCTTC.

The V and J genes are TRBV30 and TRBJ1-5; 9 bases map to TRBD1. Germline V lookup: CDR1 GTSNPN, CDR2 SVGIG (reference sequence). V shed 3 bases and J 7 bases; nucleotides not matched to a gene: 7. The CDR3 has 14 residues. The CDR3 reads CAWRGPGQGQPQHF. In nucleotides, the CDR3 is TGTGCCTGGAGGGGGCCGGGACAGGGCCAGCCCCAGCATTTT.

The chain couples TRBV7-7 to TRBJ2-3, with TRBD1 matching over 8 bases. CDR1 and CDR2 from the germline V gene are SSHAT and FNYEAQ (reference sequence). V gave up 4 bases and J gave up 4 bases; unmatched junction bases: 7. The CDR3 length is 15 residues. DNA of the CDR3: TGTGCCAGCAGCTCCGGACAGGGACCGTCAGATACGCAGTATTTT. This codes for CASSSGQGPSDTQYF.

The chain links TRBV11-2 to TRBJ2-7, with a weak D call TRBD2 (5 bases). CDR1 and CDR2 (germline): SGHAT, FQNNGV. The CDR3 runs to 11 residues. Trimming shortened V by 6 bases and J by 6 bases, and 9 bases separated the two germline ends. The CDR3 DNA is TGTGCCAGCAGGTCCGGGGTCGAGCAGTACTTC. This gives the protein CASRSGVEQYF.

The chain links TRBV5-8 to TRBJ2-3, with 8 bases lining up with TRBD2. Germline V gives CDR1 SGHTS, CDR2 YDEGEE. CDR3 length: 18 residues. The V segment lost 6 bases and the J segment 0 bases; nucleotides outside the gene matches: 15. The CDR3 nucleotides are TGTGCCAGCATCTTTTTACGGACCGCTAGCGGGAGCACAGATACGCAGTATTTT. Its translation: CASIFLRTASGSTDTQYF.